Below, 31 T cell receptor beta chains from the same sample are listed, as sequenced in a study of Ad26.COV2.S vaccination and SARS-CoV-2 variants (dated by TCRdb to the early 2020s). Libraries were constructed by the immunoSEQ multiplex PCR assay. TCRdb retrieved this table from immuneACCESS and kept in-frame rearrangements only. Not all clones are present; in checked studies, unresolved V genes account for under half, and no reason is known for the remainder. The sample includes 200,000 to 250,000 clones, with roughly 90% observed a single time. The ten most abundant clones make up approximately 11% of the sample. Per the publication, the treatment or condition label means: roughly 18 received Ad26.COV2.S at low or high dose, single or two shots; roughly five received placebo; per-sample allocation not given. Repertoires of vaccine and placebo recipients were sequenced from samples taken on day 63 after the first injection.

The sequences come from peripheral blood, collected in a trial of Ad26.COV2.S vaccine versus placebo. The receptors originated from a person aged 18-65 years who received the Ad26.COV2.S COVID-19 vaccine or a placebo.

The chain joins TRBV18 to TRBJ2-1, with D perhaps being TRBD1 or TRBD2 (6 bases each). Germline V CDR1 and CDR2: KGHSH, LQKENI. This CDR3 is 15 amino acids long. Trimming cost V 2 bases and J 0 bases, with 8 bases left between them. The DNA of the CDR3 is TGTGCCAGCTCACCAGGGGGGCCCTCCTACAATGAGCAGTTCTTC. Translation: CASSPGGPSYNEQFF.

V gene TRBV6-2 or TRBV6-3 combines with J gene TRBJ2-2; D perhaps matches TRBD1 (6 bases). The V gene's germline CDR1 is MNHEY and CDR2 SVGEGT. The CDR3 sequence is 18 residues long. The V end lost 2 bases, the J end lost 3 bases, and 19 bases lay between the germline ends. In DNA form, the CDR3 reads TGTGCCAGCAGTTACCCAAAAATTACAGGGCTTCACACCGGGGAGCTGTTTTTT. Encoded protein: CASSYPKITGLHTGELFF.

CDR3 in amino acids: CASSQSGPGGYTF. The DNA for the CDR3 is TGCGCCAGCAGCCAATCGGGGCCTGGAGGCTACACCTTC. V usage is TRBV4-3 and J usage is TRBJ1-2; the D gene is possibly TRBD1 (5 bases). The CDR3 length is 13 residues. Trimming removed 2 bases at V and 8 bases at J, with 12 bases between. Germline V lookup: CDR1 LGHNA, CDR2 YSLEER.

This sequence joins TRBV12-3 or TRBV12-4 and TRBJ1-2, with TRBD1 identical over 7 bases. The CDR3 consists of 13 residues. After removal of 7 bases from V and 2 bases from J, the junction contained 4 bases not matched to a gene. In DNA form, the CDR3 reads TGTGCCAGCAATGCAGGGGGGAACTATGGCTACACCTTC. Its protein product is CASNAGGNYGYTF.

In nucleotides, the CDR3 is TGTGCCAGCAGCCCAGGGGGATTTGGCAATCAGCCCCAGCATTTT. Its translation: CASSPGGFGNQPQHF. This chain connects TRBV25-1 to TRBJ1-5, with 7 nucleotides matching TRBD1. This CDR3 comprises 15 residues. J was trimmed by 2 bases and V by 6 bases; bases with no gene match: 7. Germline CDR1 and CDR2: MGHDK and SYGVNS.

This clone was observed a single time. CDR3 amino acids: CASSIRKGVGGTEAFF. CDR3 bases: TGTGCCAGTAGTATTCGAAAGGGGGTTGGTGGCACTGAAGCTTTCTTT. This chain joins TRBV19 and TRBJ1-1; possibly TRBD1 for D (6 bases). Germline lookup yields CDR1 LNHDA and CDR2 SQIVND (reference sequence). This CDR3 has 16 amino acids. V gave up 3 bases and J gave up 4 bases, with 18 bases separating them.

The chain is built from TRBV10-3 and TRBJ1-1; 7 bases fit TRBD1. The CDR3 runs to 14 residues. Germline assignment: CDR1 ENHRY and CDR2 SYGVKD. J was trimmed by 1 base and V by 5 bases; bases with no gene match: 4. The CDR3 DNA sequence: TGTGCCATCAGTCGACAGGGCCGGAACACTGAAGCTTTCTTT. It codes for CAISRQGRNTEAFF.

V usage is TRBV14 and J usage is TRBJ2-1; D is uncertain. Trimming cost V 6 bases and J 15 bases, with 18 bases left between them. Germline V gene sequence: CDR1 SGHDN, CDR2 FVKESK. CDR3 length: 12 residues. CDR3 residues: CASRLGVRRTFF. DNA of the CDR3: TGTGCCAGCAGGCTTGGGGTCCGTCGGACGTTCTTC.

This chain uses TRBV7-8 with TRBJ2-5, with D possibly being TRBD1 or TRBD2 (5 bases each). V was clipped by 0 bases and J by 1 base, with 9 bases between them. The CDR3 length is 15 residues. CDR1 and CDR2 from the germline V gene are SGHVS and FQNEAQ. The DNA for the CDR3 is TGTGCCAGCAGCTTAGCCATCGGGGCCCAAGAGACCCAGTACTTC. Protein sequence: CASSLAIGAQETQYF.

This clone appeared once. The rearrangement uses TRBV6-1 and TRBJ1-2; no firm D call. The CDR3 runs to 14 residues. Germline V lookup: CDR1 MNHNS, CDR2 SASEGT. The V end lost 0 bases, the J end lost 4 bases, and 9 bases lay between the germline ends. The CDR3 reads CASSEATVGYGYTF. The CDR3 region has the DNA TGTGCCAGCAGTGAAGCCACAGTCGGCTATGGCTACACCTTC.

This chain joins TRBV7-9 and TRBJ2-1; D ambiguous. Germline assignment: CDR1 SEHNR and CDR2 FQNEAQ (reference sequence). The V end lost 1 base, the J end lost 12 bases, and 16 bases lay between the germline ends. The CDR3 runs to 14 residues. The CDR3, as DNA: TGTGCCAGCAGCTTAGACACCAATCCTAGGCGGCAGTTCTTC. It is translated as CASSLDTNPRRQFF.

The J gene is TRBJ1-2, the V gene TRBV30; TRBD1 agrees at 9 bases. Per germline, CDR1 GTSNPN and CDR2 SVGIG (reference sequence). The length of the CDR3 is 15 residues. The trim removed 0 bases at V and 6 bases at J, leaving 8 bases unmatched. In DNA form, the CDR3 reads TGTGCCTGGAGTGTACGCACAGGGGGCGCAAATGGCTACACCTTC. Encoded protein: CAWSVRTGGANGYTF.

As for this clone: Other DNA sequences of this sample code for an identical CDR3. The genes are TRBV28 and TRBJ1-5; 9 bases are a match to TRBD1. Trimming took 1 base from V and 4 from J; bases not matched to a gene: 2. CDR3 size: 15 residues. Germline CDR1 is MDHEN and CDR2 is SYDVKM. The CDR3, as DNA: TGTGCCAGCAGTTTATCCGGGACAGGGAATCAGCCCCAGCATTTT. This codes for CASSLSGTGNQPQHF.

On this clone itself: Different DNA sequences within this sample yield the same CDR3. The gene calls are TRBV30 and TRBJ1-2; D unresolved. V gave up 1 base and J gave up 8 bases, with 8 bases separating them. The germline V gene encodes CDR1 GTSNPN and CDR2 SVGIG (reference sequence). CDR3 length: 11 amino acids. The CDR3, as DNA: TGTGCCTGGAGTGGGGGTGGCGGCTACACCTTC. Translation gives CAWSGGGGYTF.

The rearrangement uses TRBV9 and TRBJ1-1; D gene uncertain. Germline CDR1 reads SGDLS; CDR2 reads YYNGEE. This CDR3 is 14 amino acids long. Trimming pared 0 bases from V and 1 base from J, leaving 7 bases between. The CDR3 region is CASSVAQKNTEAFF. The CDR3 DNA sequence: TGTGCCAGCAGCGTAGCACAAAAGAACACTGAAGCTTTCTTT.

V gene TRBV4-3 combines with J gene TRBJ2-7, with 10 bases identical to TRBD2. V lost 1 base to trimming and J lost 4 bases; unmatched junction nucleotides: 7. Germline CDR1 is LGHNA and CDR2 is YSLEER. The CDR3 runs to 16 residues. In nucleotides, the CDR3 is TGCGCCAGCAGCCAAGTCCGGGCTAGCGGGAGTTACGAGCAGTACTTC. It yields the protein CASSQVRASGSYEQYF.

In this sample, this clone turned up once. The J gene is TRBJ2-3, the V gene TRBV9; 8 bases fit TRBD2. CDR3 length: 16 amino acids. Looked up from germline, CDR1 is SGDLS and CDR2 is YYNGEE. Losses at the gene ends were 0 bases for V and 5 bases for J; bases not matched to a gene: 8. The CDR3 bases are TGTGCCAGCAGCGTAGTACCGGGAGGGAGTGGAGATACGCAGTATTTT. It translates to CASSVVPGGSGDTQYF. Full variable domain (rest looked up from reference TRBV9 and TRBJ2-3): DSGVTQTPKHLITATGQRVTLRCSPRSGDLSVYWYQQSLDQGLQFLIQYYNGEERAKGNILERFSAQQFPDLHSELNLSSLELGDSALYFCASSVVPGGSGDTQYFGPGTRLTVL.

This clone was found once. In nucleotides, the CDR3 is TGTGCCAGCTCACCCGACAGCTTTAATGAAAAACTGTTTTTT. Translation: CASSPDSFNEKLFF. The chain carries TRBV18 and TRBJ1-4; a weak D match, TRBD1 (5 bases). The CDR3 is 14 amino acids. V lost 3 bases, J lost 4 bases, and 9 bases lay in between. The germline gives CDR1 KGHSH, CDR2 LQKENI.

This clone was detected once. The chain is built from TRBV11-2 and TRBJ2-7; 12 bases align to TRBD2. Per the germline V gene, CDR1 is SGHAT and CDR2 is FQNNGV. The CDR3 runs to 15 residues. Trimming removed 5 bases from V and 0 bases from J; junction bases left unmatched: 2. The CDR3 DNA sequence: TGTGCCAGCAGCCCGACTAGCGGGAGCTCCTACGAGCAGTACTTC. Encoded protein: CASSPTSGSSYEQYF.

As DNA, the CDR3 is TGTGCCAGTAGTATCTGGCGGGGGGCAGCCACAGATACGCAGTATTTT. It translates to CASSIWRGAATDTQYF. V gene TRBV19 combines with J gene TRBJ2-3; TRBD2 agrees at 8 bases. The germline V gene has CDR1 LNHDA and CDR2 SQIVND (reference sequence). The CDR3 is 16 amino acids. V dropped 3 bases and J dropped 2; count of bases not matched to a gene: 7. Using reference TRBV19 and TRBJ2-3 for the parts outside the CDR3, the full variable domain is DGGITQSPKYLFRKEGQNVTLSCEQNLNHDAMYWYRQDPGQGLRLIYYSQIVNDFQKGDIAEGYSVSREKKESFPLTVTSAQKNPTAFYLCASSIWRGAATDTQYFGPGTRLTVL.

The chain recombines TRBV10-3 with TRBJ2-7; D is unclear. Germline CDR1 ENHRY, CDR2 SYGVKD. The V and J ends lost 3 bases and 4 bases respectively, with 7 bases between them. The CDR3 contains 12 residues. CDR3 sequence reads: CAISESTYEQYF. The CDR3 DNA sequence: TGTGCCATCAGTGAAAGCACGTACGAGCAGTACTTC.

The chain combines TRBV5-6 with TRBJ1-1; no reliable D call. The CDR3 runs to 15 residues. Germline values: CDR1 SGHDT, CDR2 YYEEEE. The V gene lost 4 bases and the J gene lost 5 bases, with 18 bases spanning the gap. CDR3 sequence (DNA): TGTGCCAGCAGCCGGGGTTCGCGAGGGAGGACTGAAGCTTTCTTT. This gives the protein CASSRGSRGRTEAFF.

This clone was seen a single time. The chain is built from TRBV2 and TRBJ2-2, with D perhaps matching TRBD2 (6 bases). V gave up 1 base and J gave up 4 bases, with 13 bases separating them. Germline values: CDR1 SNHLY, CDR2 FYNNEI. This CDR3 is 16 amino acids long. This CDR3 is CASSEERRAVTGELFF. As DNA, the CDR3 is TGTGCCAGCAGTGAAGAGAGGAGGGCAGTCACCGGGGAGCTGTTTTTT.

Here the CDR3 DNA reads TGTGCCTGGAGTGTATTATCTTGGGAGGGTCGGGGTGGAGGAAACACCATATATTTT. Protein: CAWSVLSWEGRGGGNTIYF. The V gene is TRBV30, the J gene TRBJ1-3; no definite D call. CDR3 length: 19 amino acids. Germline V gene sequence: CDR1 GTSNPN, CDR2 SVGIG (reference sequence). With 0 bases removed from V and 4 bases from J, the gap between germline ends came to 25 bases. Based on the CDR3 plus reference TRBV30 and TRBJ1-3, the full variable domain is SQTIHQWPATLVQPVGSPLSLECTVEGTSNPNLYWYRQAAGRGLQLLFYSVGIGQISSEVPQNLSASRPQDRQFILSSKKLLLSDSGFYLCAWSVLSWEGRGGGNTIYFGEGSWLTVV.

This chain uses TRBV2 with TRBJ1-2; TRBD1 aligns across 7 bases. Germline V gene sequence: CDR1 SNHLY, CDR2 FYNNEI. Trimming removed 5 bases from V and 8 bases from J; junction bases left unmatched: 8. CDR3 length equals 13 residues. CDR3 sequence (DNA): TGTGCCAGCAGTATCACAGGGGCTGAAGGCTACACCTTC. It encodes CASSITGAEGYTF.

The chain uses TRBV6-2 or TRBV6-3 and TRBJ1-4, with 8 bases lining up with TRBD1. V shed 6 bases and J 4 bases; nucleotides not matched to a gene: 1. Germline V gene lookup returns CDR1 MNHEY and CDR2 SVGEGT. The CDR3 has 13 residues. The CDR3: CASSGQGNEKLFF. The CDR3 nucleotides read TGTGCCAGCAGCGGACAGGGTAATGAAAAACTGTTTTTT.

This chain uses TRBV27 with TRBJ2-7, with 7 bases matching TRBD2. After removal of 6 bases from V and 7 bases from J, the junction contained 6 bases not matched to a gene. The CDR3 runs 12 residues. Germline lookup yields CDR1 MNHEY and CDR2 SMNVEV (reference sequence). CDR3 amino acids: CASSFYSGEQYF. The CDR3 DNA follows: TGTGCCAGCAGCTTCTATAGCGGGGAGCAGTACTTC.

This clone showed up just a few times. This chain uses TRBV4-2 with TRBJ2-2, with D uncertain. CDR3 length equals 14 residues. The germline gives CDR1 LGHNA, CDR2 YNFKEQ. The V end was cut by 7 bases, the J end by 0 bases, with 9 bases between. In nucleotides, the CDR3 is TGTGCCAGCACACGCGCCTCGAACACCGGGGAGCTGTTTTTT. Translated: CASTRASNTGELFF.

The rearrangement uses TRBV7-3 and TRBJ2-5; 8 bases are a match to TRBD2. Germline lookup yields CDR1 SGHTA and CDR2 FQGTGA. This CDR3 region has 15 residues. The J segment lost 2 bases and the V segment lost 2 bases, leaving 4 bases of the junction unmatched. DNA of the CDR3: TGTGCCAGCAGCTTACAAGCGGGGGAACAAGAGACCCAGTACTTC. Translated, it gives CASSLQAGEQETQYF.

The chain has TRBV6-6 and TRBJ2-1; 15 nucleotides align to TRBD2. Germline-derived CDR1 and CDR2 are MNHNY and SVGAGI (reference sequence). The CDR3 covers 19 residues. Trimming cost V 6 bases and J 1 base; bases outside gene matches: 10. The CDR3 region is CASSRPGLAGGRSYNEQFF. CDR3 nucleotide sequence: TGTGCCAGCAGCCGACCGGGACTAGCGGGGGGAAGGTCCTACAATGAGCAGTTCTTC.

This rearrangement joins TRBV7-2 to TRBJ2-7; D assignment may be TRBD1 or TRBD2 (7 bases each). The CDR3 covers 15 residues. Germline CDR1 SGHTA, CDR2 FQGNSA. V was cut by 2 bases and J by 4 bases, with 15 bases left in between. The CDR3 DNA sequence: TGTGCCAGCAGCTTATTCCAGGGGGGGTCGTACGAGCAGTACTTC. Its protein is CASSLFQGGSYEQYF.